This record looks at one TCR beta chain sequence and its context. Its antigen remains unidentified. No base quality values were provided; no much bigger clone lies one nucleotide off. Synovial fluid samples and blood samples obtained from the same ankylosing spondylitis patients were matched. CDR1 MNHNS and CDR2 SASEGT were looked up in the germline V gene. Ends trimmed: V by 3 bases, J by 8 bases; bases unmatched to a gene: 5. The CDR3, from cysteine to phenylalanine, totals 15 residues. Only the CDR3 portion is preserved as DNA: 45 bases, with reading frame beginning at the first base. This entry comes from a study of CD8 T cells in ankylosing spondylitis (dated by TCRdb to the late 2010s). For the wider study: T cell receptor beta repertoires were profiled in healthy donors and ankylosing spondylitis patients so that disease-linked TCR variants could be found. Samples of peripheral blood were taken, and for ankylosing spondylitis patients, synovial fluid was collected as well. The whole study cohort included over a hundred healthy donors and 20 to 30 ankylosing spondylitis patients.

The study at large found these results: The disease-linked clones showed a CD8+ phenotype and occurred at relatively low frequencies in peripheral blood. Blood from ankylosing spondylitis patients appeared to be characterized by a TCR beta motif made up of several highly homologous amino acid variants. Some motif variants had previously been reported in the synovial fluid and blood of reactive arthritis patients, which suggests shared mechanisms of disease initiation. The disease-linked clones were reported as significantly enriched in matched synovial fluid samples from ankylosing spondylitis patients.

Sequencing was performed on an Illumina HiSeq 2500. Quantitative 5'-RACE with molecular barcodes was the method used to prepare the TCR beta libraries. In the source study's methods: Disease-linked TCR variants were identified with a new computational method built on a probabilistic model of VDJ rearrangement. TCRdb reprocessing: public reads trimmed at Q25 with fastp, clones called with MiXCR, in-frame beta chains kept. Under each unique CDR3 protein, matching rows form one entry showing the most common genes and DNA. TCRdb's processing, not the study's, gives the V and J calls here. Counted in this sample were around 31,000 distinct CDR3 sequences; approximately 28% of them appeared once. The ten most abundant clones make up 45% to 55% of the sample.

The material sequenced was synovial fluid, either unsorted or a sorted T cell fraction (not recorded which). The sequence was collected from a male donor with ankylosing spondylitis. The rearranged segments are TRBV6-1 and TRBJ1-4; the junction holds 11 bases that match TRBD1. The CDR3 protein: CASSDGGTGGEKLFF. The DNA sequence is given as TGTGCCAGCAGTGACGGCGGGACAGGGGGAGAAAAACTGTTTTTT.